This T cell receptor (beta chain) is drawn from a study of T cell responses to AZD1222 COVID-19 vaccine. This clone occurred a few times. The assay was immunoSEQ multiplex PCR, and TCRdb's table has in-frame clones only and misses some. Of more than 85,000 clones listed, 88% were seen once; the top ten hold over 1.5%. The CDR3 spans 16 residues. Trimming stripped 5 bases from V and 0 bases from J, with 16 bases between. Germline assignment: CDR1 SEHNR and CDR2 FQNEAQ (reference sequence). V usage is TRBV7-9 and J usage is TRBJ1-1; D not certain. The TCR was taken from an adult in good health. The sample was peripheral blood, taken on day 0 of AZD1222 vaccination. Written as DNA, the CDR3 is TGTGCCAGCAGCCCCCTCCGGGGAAGGCTGAACACTGAAGCTTTCTTT. This sequence encodes CASSPLRGRLNTEAFF.